These 20 T cell receptor beta chains were all obtained from the same sample, sequenced in a study of neoadjuvant nivolumab and ipilimumab in lung cancer. Clones were read by immunoSEQ multiplex PCR, and TCRdb kept only the in-frame ones, dropping some. The table has about 4,700 clones, over 60% seen once. The starting material was normal lung tissue adjacent to the tumor, obtained after neoadjuvant nivolumab, alone or with ipilimumab, at or shortly before surgery. The receptors were gathered from an adult with non-small cell lung cancer. Some clones in this sample may be carry-over from other donors' samples.

The chain links TRBV19 to TRBJ2-7; no clear D. The V gene's germline CDR1 is LNHDA and CDR2 SQIVND (reference sequence). The V end lost 3 bases, the J end lost 1 base, and 13 bases lay between the germline ends. The CDR3 covers 15 residues. The CDR3 spells CASSIVGVPSYEQYF. CDR3 bases: TGTGCCAGTAGTATTGTTGGGGTGCCTTCCTACGAGCAGTACTTC. Based on the CDR3 plus reference TRBV19 and TRBJ2-7, the full variable domain is DGGITQSPKYLFRKEGQNVTLSCEQNLNHDAMYWYRQDPGQGLRLIYYSQIVNDFQKGDIAEGYSVSREKKESFPLTVTSAQKNPTAFYLCASSIVGVPSYEQYFGPGTRLTVT.

The chain links TRBV5-1 to TRBJ1-1; the D is unclear. V lost 0 bases, J lost 4 bases, and 16 bases lay in between. The CDR3 consists of 16 residues. From germline, CDR1 is SGHRS and CDR2 YFSETQ. CDR3 DNA sequence: TGCGCCAGCAGCTTGGATATGGGGTCCGTTCTCACTGAAGCTTTCTTT. Its translation is CASSLDMGSVLTEAFF. Full variable domain (remainder filled in from reference TRBV5-1 and TRBJ1-1): KAGVTQTPRYLIKTRGQQVTLSCSPISGHRSVSWYQQTPGQGLQFLFEYFSETQRNKGNFPGRFSGRQFSNSRSEMNVSTLELGDSALYLCASSLDMGSVLTEAFFGQGTRLTVV.

The chain combines TRBV5-8 with TRBJ1-2; TRBD1 aligns across 11 bases. The length of the CDR3 is 17 residues. Germline CDR1 and CDR2: SGHTS and YDEGEE. Unmatched junction bases numbered 15, after V lost 4 bases and J lost 7 bases. The CDR3 DNA reads TGTGCCAGCAGCGCCAGGACAGGGGGCGCCGTCTTCCGTGGCTACACCTTC. Residues: CASSARTGGAVFRGYTF.

CDR3 DNA sequence: TGCGCCAGCAGTAGGAAGACTTGGGTCGGCGAGCAGTACTTC. This encodes CASSRKTWVGEQYF. V usage is TRBV10-2 and J usage is TRBJ2-7; no reliable D call. In germline, CDR1 is WSHSY, CDR2 SAAADI. The CDR3 sequence is 14 residues long. V was trimmed by 5 bases and J by 6 bases, leaving 17 bases between them.

In its sample, this clone ranks as large. This CDR3 is CASSPEGSAYEQYF. As DNA, the CDR3 is TGTGCCAGTAGTCCCGAGGGGAGCGCCTACGAGCAGTACTTC. V and J are TRBV19 and TRBJ2-7; possibly TRBD1 or TRBD2 for D (5 bases each). CDR3 size: 14 residues. The germline V gene has CDR1 LNHDA and CDR2 SQIVND (reference sequence). V was clipped by 5 bases and J by 2 bases, with 13 bases between them.

This chain joins TRBV7-6 and TRBJ2-2, with D perhaps given as TRBD1 or TRBD2 (6 bases each). Looked up from germline, CDR1 is SGHVS and CDR2 is FNYEAQ. The length of the CDR3 is 18 residues. V was clipped by 2 bases and J by 6 bases, with 22 bases between them. The CDR3 nucleotides are TGTGCCAGCAGCTTATTTCGGGCGGGACACCCGACTGCCGGGGAGCTGTTTTTT. This sequence encodes CASSLFRAGHPTAGELFF.

This clone was recorded only once. The chain links TRBV2 to TRBJ1-3; unclear D gene. The CDR3 has 11 residues. V was cut by 4 bases and J by 4 bases, with 2 bases left in between. CDR1 is SNHLY, CDR2 FYNNEI, per germline. The DNA of the CDR3 is TGTGCCAGCAGTGCCGGAAACACCATATATTTT. Its translation: CASSAGNTIYF.

This sequence joins TRBV18 and TRBJ2-3, with 10 positions matching TRBD1. Germline V gene sequence: CDR1 KGHSH, CDR2 LQKENI. The CDR3 has 17 amino acids. After removal of 0 bases from V and 5 bases from J, the junction contained 8 bases not matched to a gene. CDR3 region: CASSPPGTGDLVDTQYF. As DNA, the CDR3 is TGTGCCAGCTCACCACCAGGGACAGGGGATTTAGTAGATACGCAGTATTTT.

The V call is TRBV18, the J call TRBJ2-7, with D possibly matching TRBD2 (6 bases). CDR1 is KGHSH and CDR2 is LQKENI in the germline V gene. V was shortened by 2 bases and J by 6 bases, with 17 bases between the two germline ends. This CDR3 contains 15 residues. Here the CDR3 DNA reads TGTGCCAGCTCACCAGCAAAAGCGGGTGTGGCCGAGCAGTACTTC. Its protein product is CASSPAKAGVAEQYF.

V usage is TRBV5-4 and J usage is TRBJ2-5; either TRBD1 or TRBD2 may fit D (6 bases each). V was clipped by 2 bases and J by 5 bases, with 19 bases between them. From germline, CDR1 is SGHNT and CDR2 YYREEE (reference sequence). CDR3 length: 16 residues. CDR3 nucleotides: TGTGCCAGCAGCTTAGGGGGGAGGCCCTCGGGGGAGACCCAGTACTTC. Its translation is CASSLGGRPSGETQYF.

The rearrangement uses TRBV7-8 and TRBJ2-7; no reliable D call. The V end was cut by 5 bases, the J end by 0 bases, with 8 bases between. The length of the CDR3 is 13 residues. Germline CDR1 SGHVS, CDR2 FQNEAQ. Written as DNA, the CDR3 is TGTGCCAGCAGCCCCGAGGACTCCTACGAGCAGTACTTC. Translated: CASSPEDSYEQYF. The complete variable domain, with remaining parts taken from reference TRBV7-8 and TRBJ2-7, reads GAGVSQSPRYKVAKRGQDVALRCDPISGHVSLFWYQQALGQGPEFLTYFQNEAQLDKSGLPSDRFFAERPEGSVSTLKIQRTQQEDSAVYLCASSPEDSYEQYFGPGTRLTVT.

The chain uses TRBV7-3 and TRBJ2-3, with TRBD1 as a possible D gene (6 bases). The germline V and J ends were trimmed by 5 bases and 4 bases, with 13 bases remaining between them. The germline gives CDR1 SGHTA, CDR2 FQGTGA. This CDR3 has 14 amino acids. The CDR3 bases are TGTGCCAGCAGCGGAACAGGGTTCGCAGATACGCAGTATTTT. Its translation is CASSGTGFADTQYF. Supplemented by reference TRBV7-3 and TRBJ2-3, the full variable domain reads GAGVSQTPSNKVTEKGKYVELRCDPISGHTALYWYRQSLGQGPEFLIYFQGTGAADDSGLPNDRFFAVRPEGSVSTLKIQRTERGDSAVYLCASSGTGFADTQYFGPGTRLTVL.

CDR3 loop: CASSGLAGADTQYF. The CDR3 bases are TGTGCCAGCAGTGGACTAGCGGGAGCAGATACGCAGTATTTT. V is TRBV6-1 and J is TRBJ2-3; TRBD2 matches 12 bases. J lost 4 bases, V lost 4 bases, and 0 bases had no gene match. Germline lookup yields CDR1 MNHNS and CDR2 SASEGT. CDR3 length: 14 residues.

J is TRBJ1-1 and V is TRBV18; 8 positions agree with TRBD1. V lost 4 bases to trimming and J lost 4 bases; unmatched junction nucleotides: 2. Per the germline V gene, CDR1 is KGHSH and CDR2 is LQKENI. CDR3 length: 13 amino acids. The CDR3 DNA reads TGTGCCAGCTCACGCGACAGGGGCACTGAAGCTTTCTTT. It is translated as CASSRDRGTEAFF.

This chain joins TRBV18 and TRBJ2-6; 7 nucleotides agree with TRBD1. The junction had 11 bases not matched to a gene; V was cut back by 3 bases and J by 6 bases. Germline lookup yields CDR1 KGHSH and CDR2 LQKENI. CDR3 length: 17 residues. The CDR3 loop reads CASSPRQGQALANVLTF. The CDR3 nucleotides are TGTGCCAGCTCACCCAGACAGGGCCAGGCTTTGGCCAACGTCCTGACTTTC.

V gene TRBV19 combines with J gene TRBJ2-3, with 11 positions matching TRBD2. Per the germline V gene, CDR1 is LNHDA and CDR2 is SQIVND (reference sequence). This CDR3 has 15 residues. V lost 6 bases, J lost 2 bases, and 4 bases stayed unmatched. CDR3 nucleotides: TGTGCCAGTAGCCCGGGACTAGCGGACACAGATACGCAGTATTTT. It yields the protein CASSPGLADTDTQYF.

This rearrangement joins TRBV5-5 to TRBJ2-2; possibly TRBD2 for D (6 bases). CDR1 and CDR2 from the germline V gene are SGHKS and YYEKEE (reference sequence). CDR3 size: 17 residues. The V end was cut by 3 bases, the J end by 4 bases, with 19 bases between. CDR3 protein: CASSSVDGGPLTGELFF. DNA of the CDR3: TGTGCCAGCAGCTCGGTCGACGGGGGACCCCTCACCGGGGAGCTGTTTTTT.

This chain's CDR3 is CASSLVGSGRGYEQYF. The CDR3 DNA follows: TGTGCCAGCAGCTTGGTGGGTAGCGGGAGAGGCTACGAGCAGTACTTC. The rearrangement joins TRBV5-6 to TRBJ2-7; 9 nucleotides line up with TRBD2. This CDR3 comprises 16 residues. Germline loops: CDR1 SGHDT, CDR2 YYEEEE. The junction had 7 bases not matched to a gene; V was cut back by 0 bases and J by 3 bases.

Worth noting for this clone: A junction end diverges from the germline sequence, so it may reflect a read error. This sequence joins TRBV4-1 and TRBJ2-7; possibly TRBD1 for D (6 bases). In germline, CDR1 is MGHRA, CDR2 YSYEKL. The CDR3 is 14 residues long. CDR3 bases: TGCGCCAGCAGCCCCAGCACAGGGTCCTCCGAGCAGTACTTC. It encodes CASSPSTGSSEQYF.

This clone was recorded a few times. The J gene is TRBJ2-1, the V gene TRBV19; 12 bases fit TRBD1. J was trimmed by 9 bases and V by 5 bases; bases with no gene match: 5. This CDR3 has 14 residues. Germline assignment: CDR1 LNHDA and CDR2 SQIVND (reference sequence). The CDR3 DNA reads TGTGCCAGTAGTCGGGACAGGGGGCAGGGTGAGCAGTTCTTC. Residues: CASSRDRGQGEQFF.